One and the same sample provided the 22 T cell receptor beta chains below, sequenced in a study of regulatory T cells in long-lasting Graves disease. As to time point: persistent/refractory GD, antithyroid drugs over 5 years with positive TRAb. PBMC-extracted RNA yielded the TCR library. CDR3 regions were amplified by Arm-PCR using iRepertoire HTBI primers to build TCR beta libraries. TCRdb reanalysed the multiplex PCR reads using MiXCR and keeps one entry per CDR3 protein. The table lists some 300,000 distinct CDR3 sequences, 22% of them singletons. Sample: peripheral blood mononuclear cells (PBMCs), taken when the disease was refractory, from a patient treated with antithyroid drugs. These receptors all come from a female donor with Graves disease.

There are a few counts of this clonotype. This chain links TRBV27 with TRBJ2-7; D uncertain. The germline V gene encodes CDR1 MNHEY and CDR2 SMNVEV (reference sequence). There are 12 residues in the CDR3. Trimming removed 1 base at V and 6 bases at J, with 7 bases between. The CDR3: CASSLLGSEQYF. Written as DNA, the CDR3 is TGTGCCAGCAGTTTATTGGGCAGCGAGCAGTACTTC.

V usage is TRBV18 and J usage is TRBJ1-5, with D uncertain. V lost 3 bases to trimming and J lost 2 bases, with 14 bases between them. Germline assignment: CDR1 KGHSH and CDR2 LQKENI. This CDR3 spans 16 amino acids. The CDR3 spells CASSPGVGRGNQPQHF. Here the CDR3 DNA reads TGTGCCAGCTCACCGGGTGTGGGGAGAGGCAATCAGCCCCAGCATTTT.

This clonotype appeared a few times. The CDR3 spells CASTPRMAGVNSVGGETQYF. The CDR3 region has the DNA TGTGCCAGCACCCCTAGAATGGCGGGAGTAAATTCCGTTGGGGGAGAGACCCAGTACTTC. V and J are TRBV5-5 and TRBJ2-5; 7 nucleotides match TRBD2. Germline CDR1 is SGHKS and CDR2 is YYEKEE (reference sequence). CDR3 size: 20 residues. V was pared by 6 bases and J by 4 bases, with 27 bases of the junction left unmatched.

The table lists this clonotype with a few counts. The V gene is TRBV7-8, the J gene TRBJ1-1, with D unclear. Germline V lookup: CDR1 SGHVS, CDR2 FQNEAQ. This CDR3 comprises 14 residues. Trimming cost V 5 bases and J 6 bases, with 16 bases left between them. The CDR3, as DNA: TGTGCCAGCAGCCGCGGCGGGTTATCGGCTGAAGCTTTCTTT. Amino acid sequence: CASSRGGLSAEAFF.

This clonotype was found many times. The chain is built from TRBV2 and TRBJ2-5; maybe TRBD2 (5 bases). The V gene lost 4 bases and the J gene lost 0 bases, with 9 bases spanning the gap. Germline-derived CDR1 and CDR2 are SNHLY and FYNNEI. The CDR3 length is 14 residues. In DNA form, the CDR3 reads TGTGCCAGCAGTGGCAGGAGGCACCAAGAGACCCAGTACTTC. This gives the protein CASSGRRHQETQYF. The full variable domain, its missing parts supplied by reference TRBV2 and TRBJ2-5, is EPEVTQTPSHQVTQMGQEVILRCVPISNHLYFYWYRQILGQKVEFLVSFYNNEISEKSEIFDDQFSVERPDGSNFTLKIRSTKLEDSAMYFCASSGRRHQETQYFGPGTRLLVL.

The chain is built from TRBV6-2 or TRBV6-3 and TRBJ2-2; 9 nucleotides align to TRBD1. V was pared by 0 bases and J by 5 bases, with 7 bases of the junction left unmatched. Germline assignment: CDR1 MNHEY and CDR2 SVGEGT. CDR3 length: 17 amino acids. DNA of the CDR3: TGTGCCAGCAGTTACTCCCCCACAGGGGGCGCGACCGGGGAGCTGTTTTTT. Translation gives CASSYSPTGGATGELFF.

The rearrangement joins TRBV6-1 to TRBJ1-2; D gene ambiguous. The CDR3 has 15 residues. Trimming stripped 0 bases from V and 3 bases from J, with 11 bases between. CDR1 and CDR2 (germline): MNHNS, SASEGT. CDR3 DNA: TGTGCCAGCAGTGAAGCCGGGGAAGGTGACTATGGCTACACCTTC. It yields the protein CASSEAGEGDYGYTF.

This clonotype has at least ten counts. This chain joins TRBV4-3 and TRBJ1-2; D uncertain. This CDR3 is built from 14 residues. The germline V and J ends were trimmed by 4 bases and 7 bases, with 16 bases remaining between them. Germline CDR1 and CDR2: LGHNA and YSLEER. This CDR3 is CASSPDRGLGGYTF. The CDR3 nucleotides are TGCGCCAGCAGCCCTGATCGGGGTTTAGGTGGCTACACCTTC.

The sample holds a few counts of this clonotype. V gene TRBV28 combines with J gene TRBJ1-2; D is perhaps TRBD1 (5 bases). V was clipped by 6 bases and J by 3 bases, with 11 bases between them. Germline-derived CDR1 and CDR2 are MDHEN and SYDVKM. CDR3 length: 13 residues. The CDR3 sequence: CASSQPGHYGYTF. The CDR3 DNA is TGTGCCAGCAGCCAGCCGGGACACTATGGCTACACCTTC.

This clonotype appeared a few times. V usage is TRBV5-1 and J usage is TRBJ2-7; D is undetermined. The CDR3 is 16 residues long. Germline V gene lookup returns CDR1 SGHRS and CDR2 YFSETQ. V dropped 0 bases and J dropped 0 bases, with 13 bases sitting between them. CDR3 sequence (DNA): TGCGCCAGCAGCTTGGTTCCCCGACGGAGCTCCTACGAGCAGTACTTC. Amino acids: CASSLVPRRSSYEQYF.

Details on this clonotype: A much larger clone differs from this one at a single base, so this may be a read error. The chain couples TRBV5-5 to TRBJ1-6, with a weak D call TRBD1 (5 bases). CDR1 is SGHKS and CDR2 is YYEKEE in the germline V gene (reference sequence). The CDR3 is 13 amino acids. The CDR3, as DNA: TGTGTCAGCCGGTACAGGATCGCATCACCCCTCCACTTT. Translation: CVSRYRIASPLHF.

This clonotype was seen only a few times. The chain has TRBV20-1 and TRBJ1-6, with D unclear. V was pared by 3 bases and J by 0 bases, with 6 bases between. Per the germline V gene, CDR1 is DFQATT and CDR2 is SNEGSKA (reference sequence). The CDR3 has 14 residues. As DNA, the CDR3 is TGCAGTGCTAGCGCGAGCTCCTATAATTCACCCCTCCACTTT. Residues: CSASASSYNSPLHF.

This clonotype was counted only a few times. This CDR3 reads CASSRYRYGHEQYF. Here the CDR3 DNA reads TGTGCCAGCAGCCGCTACAGGTACGGCCACGAGCAGTACTTC. The chain has TRBV5-8 and TRBJ2-7; maybe TRBD1 (5 bases). V was cut by 4 bases and J by 5 bases, with 16 bases left in between. The CDR3 consists of 14 residues. Germline V gene lookup returns CDR1 SGHTS and CDR2 YDEGEE.

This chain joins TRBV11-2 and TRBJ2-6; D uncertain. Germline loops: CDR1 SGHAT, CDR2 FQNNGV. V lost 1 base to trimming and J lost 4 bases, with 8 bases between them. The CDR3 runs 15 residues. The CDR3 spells CASSLVLSGANVLTF. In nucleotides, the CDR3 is TGTGCCAGCAGCTTAGTATTGTCAGGGGCCAACGTCCTGACTTTC.

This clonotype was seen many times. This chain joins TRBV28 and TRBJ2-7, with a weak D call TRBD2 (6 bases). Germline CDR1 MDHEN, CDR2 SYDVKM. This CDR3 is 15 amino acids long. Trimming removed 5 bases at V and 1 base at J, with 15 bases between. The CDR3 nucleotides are TGTGCCAGCAGTCTAACCGACGGGGGATCCTACGAGCAGTACTTC. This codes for CASSLTDGGSYEQYF.

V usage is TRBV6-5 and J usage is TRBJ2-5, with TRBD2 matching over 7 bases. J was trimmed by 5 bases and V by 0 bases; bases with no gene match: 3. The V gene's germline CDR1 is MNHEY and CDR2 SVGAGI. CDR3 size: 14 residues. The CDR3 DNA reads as TGTGCCAGCAGTTACTCAGCCGGGAGGGAGACCCAGTACTTC. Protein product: CASSYSAGRETQYF.

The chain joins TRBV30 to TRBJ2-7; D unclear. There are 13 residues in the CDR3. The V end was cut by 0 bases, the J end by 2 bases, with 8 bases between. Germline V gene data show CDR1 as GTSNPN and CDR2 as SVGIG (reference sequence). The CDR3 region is CAWSVNRAYEQYF. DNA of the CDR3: TGTGCCTGGAGTGTAAACAGAGCCTACGAGCAGTACTTC.

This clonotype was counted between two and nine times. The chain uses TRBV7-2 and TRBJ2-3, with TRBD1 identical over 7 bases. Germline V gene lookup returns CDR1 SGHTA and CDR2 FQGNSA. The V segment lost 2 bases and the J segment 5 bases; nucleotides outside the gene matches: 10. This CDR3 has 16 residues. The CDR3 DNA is TGTGCCAGCAGCTTACCGGGGTCGGGACAGATAGATACGCAGTATTTT. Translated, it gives CASSLPGSGQIDTQYF.

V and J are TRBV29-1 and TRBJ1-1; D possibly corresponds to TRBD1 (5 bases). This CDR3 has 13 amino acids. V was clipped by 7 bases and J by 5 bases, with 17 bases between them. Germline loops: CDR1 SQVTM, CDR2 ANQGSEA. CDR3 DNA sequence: TGCAGCGGCCGGGACGGGGGTTGGACTGAAGCTTTCTTT. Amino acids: CSGRDGGWTEAFF.

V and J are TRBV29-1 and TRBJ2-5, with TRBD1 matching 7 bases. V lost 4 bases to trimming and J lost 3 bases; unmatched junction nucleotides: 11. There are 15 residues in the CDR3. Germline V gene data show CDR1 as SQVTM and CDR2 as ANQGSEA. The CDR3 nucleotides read TGCAGCGTTGGTTCTACAGGGGTAGGAGAAGAGACCCAGTACTTC. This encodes CSVGSTGVGEETQYF.

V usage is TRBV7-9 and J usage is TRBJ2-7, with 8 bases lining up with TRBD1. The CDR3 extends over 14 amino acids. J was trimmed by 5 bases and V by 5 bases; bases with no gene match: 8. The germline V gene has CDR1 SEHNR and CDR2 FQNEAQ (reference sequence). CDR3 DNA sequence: TGTGCCAGCAGCCGAGAGGGACAGGTCGACGAGCAGTACTTC. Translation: CASSREGQVDEQYF. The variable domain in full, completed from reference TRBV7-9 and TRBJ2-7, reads DTGVSQNPRHKITKRGQNVTFRCDPISEHNRLYWYRQTLGQGPEFLTYFQNEAQLEKSRLLSDRFSAERPKGSFSTLEIQRTEQGDSAMYLCASSREGQVDEQYFGPGTRLTVT.

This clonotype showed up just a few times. The CDR3 DNA is TGCAGTGCTAGAGATGCCGGGTGGTCCTACGAGCAGTACTTC. Translation: CSARDAGWSYEQYF. This sequence joins TRBV20-1 and TRBJ2-7; D is unresolved. From germline, CDR1 is DFQATT and CDR2 SNEGSKA (reference sequence). The CDR3 loop spans 14 amino acids. Trimming took 0 bases from V and 1 from J, leaving 10 bases between them.